This T cell receptor beta chain is from a study of CD8 T cells in Susac syndrome. RNA totalling roughly 0.45 to 1 ug underwent reverse transcription with random hexamers. Across 54 Vbeta and 13 Jbeta, TCR beta CDR3 was amplified with immunoSEQ multiplex PCR. TCRdb called the immunoSEQ multiplex PCR reads again in MiXCR, with one record for every CDR3 protein. The sample lists around 130,000 distinct CDR3 sequences, 90% to 95% occurring once. The CDR3 is 13 residues long. Germline V gene lookup returns CDR1 KGHSH and CDR2 LQKENI. Trimming pared 4 bases from V and 6 bases from J, leaving 13 bases between.

The sequencing sample was made of CD4+ T cells from PBMCs. This TCR was recovered from a human donor in good health. The chain joins TRBV18 to TRBJ2-7, with a tentative D call TRBD1 (6 bases). The CDR3 coding sequence is TGTGCCAGCTCACAGAACAGGGACGGCGAGCAGTACTTC. Amino acids: CASSQNRDGEQYF.